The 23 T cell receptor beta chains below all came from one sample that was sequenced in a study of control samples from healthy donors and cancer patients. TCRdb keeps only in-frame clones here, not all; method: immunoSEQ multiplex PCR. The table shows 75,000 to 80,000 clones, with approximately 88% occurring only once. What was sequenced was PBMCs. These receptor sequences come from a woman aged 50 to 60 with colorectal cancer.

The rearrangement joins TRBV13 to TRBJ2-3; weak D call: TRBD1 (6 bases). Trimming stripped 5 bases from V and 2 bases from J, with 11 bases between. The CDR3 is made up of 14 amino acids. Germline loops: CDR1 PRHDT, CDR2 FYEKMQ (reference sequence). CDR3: CASSPRGHTDTQYF. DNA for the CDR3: TGTGCCAGCAGCCCCCGGGGACACACAGATACGCAGTATTTT.

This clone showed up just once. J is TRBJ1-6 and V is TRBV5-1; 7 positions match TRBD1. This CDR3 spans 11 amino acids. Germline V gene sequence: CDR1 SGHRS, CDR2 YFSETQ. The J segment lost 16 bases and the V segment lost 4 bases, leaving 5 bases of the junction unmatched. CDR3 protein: CASSQGQALHF. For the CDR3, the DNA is TGCGCCAGCAGCCAAGGACAGGCGCTCCACTTT.

The CDR3 DNA reads as TGTGCCATCAGTGTCCGACCTAATGAAAAACTGTTTTTT. Translation: CAISVRPNEKLFF. The V gene is TRBV10-3, the J gene TRBJ1-4; D uncertain. Per the germline V gene, CDR1 is ENHRY and CDR2 is SYGVKD. This CDR3 region has 13 residues. With 4 bases removed from V and 3 bases from J, the gap between germline ends came to 6 bases.

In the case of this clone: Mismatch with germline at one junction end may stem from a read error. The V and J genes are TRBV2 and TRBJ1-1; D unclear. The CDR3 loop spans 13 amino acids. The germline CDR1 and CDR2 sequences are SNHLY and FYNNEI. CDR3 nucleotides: TGTGCCGGTTCCGGGCAGATGAACGCTGAAGCTTTCTTT. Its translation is CAGSGQMNAEAFF.

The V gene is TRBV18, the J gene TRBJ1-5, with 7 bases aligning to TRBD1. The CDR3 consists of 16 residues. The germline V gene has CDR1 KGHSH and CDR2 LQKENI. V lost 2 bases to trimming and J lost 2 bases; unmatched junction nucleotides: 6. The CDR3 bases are TGTGCCAGCTCACCAGCGGTCACAGGGGGCAATCAGCCCCAGCATTTT. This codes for CASSPAVTGGNQPQHF.

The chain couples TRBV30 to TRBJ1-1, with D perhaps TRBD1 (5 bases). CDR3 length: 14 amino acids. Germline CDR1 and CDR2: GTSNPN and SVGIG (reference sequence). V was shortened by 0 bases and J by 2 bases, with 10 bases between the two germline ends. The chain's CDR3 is CAWSVRRGNTEAFF. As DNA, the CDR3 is TGTGCCTGGAGTGTACGGAGGGGAAACACTGAAGCTTTCTTT.

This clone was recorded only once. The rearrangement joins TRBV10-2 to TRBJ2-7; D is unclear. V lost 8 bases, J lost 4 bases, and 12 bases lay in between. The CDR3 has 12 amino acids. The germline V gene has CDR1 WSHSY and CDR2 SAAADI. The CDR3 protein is CASGQTRYEQYV. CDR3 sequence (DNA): TGCGCCAGCGGCCAGACGCGATACGAGCAGTACGTC.

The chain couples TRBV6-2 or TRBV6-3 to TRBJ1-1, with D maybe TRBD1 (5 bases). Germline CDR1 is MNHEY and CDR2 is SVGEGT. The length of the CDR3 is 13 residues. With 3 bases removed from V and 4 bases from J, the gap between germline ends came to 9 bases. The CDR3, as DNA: TGTGCCAGCAGTTATGCGAGGGGCACTGAAGCTTTCTTT. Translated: CASSYARGTEAFF.

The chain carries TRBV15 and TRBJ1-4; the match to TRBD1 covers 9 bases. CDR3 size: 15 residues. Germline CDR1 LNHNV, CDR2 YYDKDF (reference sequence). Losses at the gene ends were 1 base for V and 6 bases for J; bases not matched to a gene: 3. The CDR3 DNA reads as TGTGCCACCAGCAGAGTGGGGACAGGGTATGAAAAACTGTTTTTT. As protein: CATSRVGTGYEKLFF.

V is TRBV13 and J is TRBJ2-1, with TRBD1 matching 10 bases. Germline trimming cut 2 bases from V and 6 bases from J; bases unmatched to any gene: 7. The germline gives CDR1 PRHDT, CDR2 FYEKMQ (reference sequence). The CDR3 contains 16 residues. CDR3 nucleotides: TGTGCCAGCAGCTTATTTCGGACAGGGGGAATCAATGAGCAGTTCTTC. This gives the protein CASSLFRTGGINEQFF.

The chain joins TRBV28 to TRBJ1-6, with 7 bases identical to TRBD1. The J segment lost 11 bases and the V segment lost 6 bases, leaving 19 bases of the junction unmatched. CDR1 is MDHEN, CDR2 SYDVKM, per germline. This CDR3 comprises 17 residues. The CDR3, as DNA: TGTGCCAGCAGGTTCCAGGTTGGACAGGCTGGTATTGCACCCCTCCACTTT. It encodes CASRFQVGQAGIAPLHF. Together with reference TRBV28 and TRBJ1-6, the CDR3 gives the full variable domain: DVKVTQSSRYLVKRTGEKVFLECVQDMDHENMFWYRQDPGLGLRLIYFSYDVKMKEKGDIPEGYSVSREKKERFSLILESASTNQTSMYLCASRFQVGQAGIAPLHFGNGTRLTVT.

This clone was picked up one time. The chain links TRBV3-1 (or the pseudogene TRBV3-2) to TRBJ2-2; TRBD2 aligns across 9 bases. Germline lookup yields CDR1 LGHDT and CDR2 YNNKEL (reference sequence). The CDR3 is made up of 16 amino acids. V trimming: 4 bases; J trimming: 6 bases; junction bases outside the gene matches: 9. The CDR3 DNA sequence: TGTGCCAGCAGCCCATCTCCGGGACTAGCCGCCGGGGAGCTGTTTTTT. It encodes CASSPSPGLAAGELFF.

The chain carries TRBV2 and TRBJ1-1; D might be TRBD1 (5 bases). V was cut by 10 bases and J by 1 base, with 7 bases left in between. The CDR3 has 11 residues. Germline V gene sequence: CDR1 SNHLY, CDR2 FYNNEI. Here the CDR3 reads CATGQNTEAFF. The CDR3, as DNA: TGTGCCACAGGACAGAACACTGAAGCTTTCTTT.

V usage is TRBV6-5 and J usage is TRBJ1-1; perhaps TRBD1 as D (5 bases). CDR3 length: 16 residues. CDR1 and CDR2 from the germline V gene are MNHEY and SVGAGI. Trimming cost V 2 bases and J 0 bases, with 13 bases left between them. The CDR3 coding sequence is TGTGCCAGCAGTTACGGGGTCAGGGATATGAACACTGAAGCTTTCTTT. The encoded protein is CASSYGVRDMNTEAFF.

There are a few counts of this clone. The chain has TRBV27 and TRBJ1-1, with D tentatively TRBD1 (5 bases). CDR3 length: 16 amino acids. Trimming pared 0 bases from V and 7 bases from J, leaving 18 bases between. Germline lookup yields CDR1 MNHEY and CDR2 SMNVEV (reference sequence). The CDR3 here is CASSLSKRDSSSEAFF. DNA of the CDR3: TGTGCCAGCAGTTTATCGAAAAGGGACTCTAGCAGTGAAGCTTTCTTT.

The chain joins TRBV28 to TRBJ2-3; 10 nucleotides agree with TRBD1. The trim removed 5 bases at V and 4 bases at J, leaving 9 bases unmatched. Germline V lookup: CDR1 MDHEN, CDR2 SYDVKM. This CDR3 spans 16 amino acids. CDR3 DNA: TGTGCCAGCAGTCGAGGACAGGGGGTAAGCGCAGATACGCAGTATTTT. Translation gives CASSRGQGVSADTQYF. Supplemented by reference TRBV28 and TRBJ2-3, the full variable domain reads DVKVTQSSRYLVKRTGEKVFLECVQDMDHENMFWYRQDPGLGLRLIYFSYDVKMKEKGDIPEGYSVSREKKERFSLILESASTNQTSMYLCASSRGQGVSADTQYFGPGTRLTVL.

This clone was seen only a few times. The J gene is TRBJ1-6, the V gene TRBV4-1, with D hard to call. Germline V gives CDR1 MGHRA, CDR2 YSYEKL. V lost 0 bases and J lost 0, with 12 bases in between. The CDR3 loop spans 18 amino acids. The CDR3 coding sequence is TGCGCCAGCAGCCAAGATGAGGCCACCAACTCCTATAATTCACCCCTCCACTTT. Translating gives CASSQDEATNSYNSPLHF.

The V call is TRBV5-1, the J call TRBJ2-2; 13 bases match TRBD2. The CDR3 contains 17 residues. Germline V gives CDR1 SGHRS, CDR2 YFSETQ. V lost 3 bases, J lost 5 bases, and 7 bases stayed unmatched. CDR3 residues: CASSWGTSGDSTGELFF. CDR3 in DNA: TGCGCCAGCAGCTGGGGGACTAGCGGGGATTCAACCGGGGAGCTGTTTTTT.

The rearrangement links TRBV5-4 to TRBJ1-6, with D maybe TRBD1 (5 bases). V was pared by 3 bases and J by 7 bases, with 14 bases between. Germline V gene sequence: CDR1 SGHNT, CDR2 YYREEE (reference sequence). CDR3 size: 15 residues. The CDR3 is CASSSGTGSNSPLHF. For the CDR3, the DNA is TGTGCCAGCAGCTCAGGGACGGGATCAAATTCACCCCTCCACTTT.

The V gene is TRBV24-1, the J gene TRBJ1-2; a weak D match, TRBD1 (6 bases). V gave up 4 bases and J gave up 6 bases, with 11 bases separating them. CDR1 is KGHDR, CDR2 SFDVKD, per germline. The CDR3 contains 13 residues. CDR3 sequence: CATSDRDNHGYTF. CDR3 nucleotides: TGTGCCACCAGTGACCGGGACAACCATGGCTACACCTTC.

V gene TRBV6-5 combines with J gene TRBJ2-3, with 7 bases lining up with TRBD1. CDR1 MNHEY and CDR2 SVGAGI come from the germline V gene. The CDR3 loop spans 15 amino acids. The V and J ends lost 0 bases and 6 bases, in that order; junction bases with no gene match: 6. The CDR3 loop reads CASSYSSQGSDTQYF. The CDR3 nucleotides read TGTGCCAGCAGTTACTCCTCACAGGGGTCGGATACGCAGTATTTT.

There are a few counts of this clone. This CDR3 is CASSPGTGVFGYTF. The CDR3 bases are TGTGCCAGCTCACCCGGGACAGGGGTGTTCGGCTACACCTTC. The chain links TRBV18 to TRBJ1-2; 10 positions match TRBD1. The ends lost 3 bases at V and 8 bases at J; junction bases unmatched: 6. Germline V CDR1 and CDR2: KGHSH, LQKENI. CDR3 size: 14 residues. Full variable domain (outside the CDR3, taken from reference TRBV18 and TRBJ1-2): NAGVMQNPRHLVRRRGQEARLRCSPMKGHSHVYWYRQLPEEGLKFMVYLQKENIIDESGMPKERFSAEFPKEGPSILRIQQVVRGDSAAYFCASSPGTGVFGYTFGSGTRLTVV.

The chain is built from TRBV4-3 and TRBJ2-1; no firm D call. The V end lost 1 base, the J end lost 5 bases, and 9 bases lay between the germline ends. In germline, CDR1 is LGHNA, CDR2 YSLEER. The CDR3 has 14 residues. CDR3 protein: CASSQVDSDNEQFF. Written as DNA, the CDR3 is TGCGCCAGCAGCCAAGTGGATAGTGACAATGAGCAGTTCTTC.